This TCR beta chain was profiled in a study of blood T cell repertoires in COVID-19. Whole-study context: Both acute and convalescent COVID-19 samples were obtained from the United States, Italy and Spain. PBMCs, B-cell-depleted T cells, or T cells provided the cDNA or gDNA that made up the material.

CDR3 length equals 11 residues. The V end was cut by 5 bases, the J end by 3 bases, with 5 bases between. In germline, CDR1 is SNHLY, CDR2 FYNNEI. Per the original methods: Amplification of reference gene primers was used by the study to estimate nucleated cell counts. The repertoire was sequenced with immunoSEQ multiplex PCR; TCRdb's copy has only in-frame clones and lacks some. From that table come the V and J calls and clone size; the DNA was used to work out D and trimming. The table records 150,000 to 200,000 clones, around 74% of them present only once. This TCR derives from a man in his 70s with acute or convalescent COVID-19. Material for sequencing was peripheral blood. V gene TRBV2 combines with J gene TRBJ2-7; D unclear. CDR3 in DNA: TGTGCCAGCAGTTACGGCTACGAGCAGTACTTC. Protein: CASSYGYEQYF.